This is a list of T cell receptor beta chains from one sample in a study of blood T cell repertoires in COVID-19. Produced via immunoSEQ multiplex PCR; TCRdb's table is partial and in-frame only. In the table there are some 300,000 clones, 86% of which are singletons. The sequenced sample was peripheral blood. These receptors were obtained from a woman in her seventies with COVID-19, enrolled during active disease. CDR3s include the opening cysteine and the closing phenylalanine or tryptophan. Fields, in order: clone size, D gene, V gene, J gene, CDR3 protein, CDR3 DNA. The D gene is left open where the match is weak. Only some rows state a clone size, as once, few, many or a class for expanded clones.

>NA|TRBD2|TRBV5-1|TRBJ2-7
CASSLSSGGASYEQYF
TGCGCCAGCAGCTTGTCCAGCGGGGGGGCCTCCTACGAGCAGTACTTC
>NA|NA|TRBV28|TRBJ2-2
CASIDRSTGELFF
TGTGCCAGCATTGACAGGTCTACCGGGGAGCTGTTTTTT
>NA|NA|TRBV13|TRBJ1-2
CASSPPGANYGYTF
TGTGCCAGCAGCCCCCCAGGGGCTAACTATGGCTACACCTTC
>NA|NA|TRBV19|TRBJ2-1
CASTSFYSSYNEQFF
TGTGCCAGTACTAGCTTTTACAGCTCCTACAATGAGCAGTTCTTC
>NA|NA|TRBV28|TRBJ2-7
CASSLPVTGRGEQYF
TGTGCCAGCAGTTTACCTGTCACGGGTAGGGGAGAGCAGTACTTC
>once|NA|TRBV18|TRBJ1-2
CASSPATAPSNYGYTF
TGTGCCAGCTCACCAGCGACAGCACCTTCTAACTATGGCTACACCTTC
>NA|NA|TRBV12-3/TRBV12-4|TRBJ1-1
CASSPYKNTEAFF
TGTGCCAGCAGTCCGTACAAGAACACTGAAGCTTTCTTT
>NA|NA|TRBV24-1|TRBJ1-2
CATSDYSYGYTF
TGTGCCACCAGTGATTACAGCTATGGCTACACCTTC
>NA|TRBD2|TRBV24-1|TRBJ2-7
CATSDPGTSGATYF
TGTGCCACCAGTGACCCCGGGACTAGCGGGGCAACGTACTTC
>NA|NA|TRBV3-1/TRBV3-2|TRBJ2-1
CASSHRGKMYNEQFF
TGTGCCAGCAGCCACAGGGGTAAAATGTACAATGAGCAGTTCTTC
>few|TRBD2|TRBV24-1|TRBJ2-4
CATSVLLAGNINIQYF
TGTGCCACCAGTGTCCTACTAGCGGGGAATATAAACATTCAGTACTTC
>NA|NA|TRBV3-1/TRBV3-2|TRBJ2-1
CASSSTFGAEDEQFF
TGTGCCAGCAGCTCGACCTTTGGCGCTGAGGATGAGCAGTTCTTC
>medium-sized|NA|TRBV5-8|TRBJ2-2
CASSFRGELFF
TGTGCCAGCAGCTTTCGCGGGGAGCTGTTTTTT
>NA|TRBD1|TRBV11-2|TRBJ1-1
CASSWTGLTEAFF
TGTGCCAGCAGCTGGACAGGGTTGACTGAAGCTTTCTTT
>NA|NA|TRBV6-6|TRBJ2-1
CASGPYRRGSYNEQFF
TGTGCCAGCGGGCCCTATCGAAGGGGCTCCTACAATGAGCAGTTCTTC
>once|NA|TRBV5-4|TRBJ2-3
CASSLAIHSSTDTQYF
TGTGCCAGCAGCTTGGCCATTCACAGTAGCACAGATACGCAGTATTTT
>once|NA|TRBV5-1|TRBJ2-2
CASSPRVLGTGELFF
TGCGCCAGCAGCCCTCGGGTTCTGGGCACCGGGGAGCTGTTTTTT
>NA|NA|TRBV12-3/TRBV12-4|TRBJ2-7
CASSLDNYEQYF
TGTGCCAGCAGTTTGGACAACTACGAGCAGTACTTC
>NA|NA|TRBV12-3/TRBV12-4|TRBJ1-3
CASSRDQGNTIYF
TGTGCCAGCAGCCGGGATCAAGGAAACACCATATATTTT
>NA|NA|TRBV30|TRBJ1-2
CAWSGGQGHGYTF
TGTGCCTGGAGTGGGGGGCAGGGGCATGGCTACACCTTC
>once|NA|TRBV5-4|TRBJ2-5
CASSFQGTQETQYF
TGTGCCAGCAGCTTCCAGGGTACGCAAGAGACCCAGTACTTC
>NA|TRBD1|TRBV5-1|TRBJ1-1
CASSSSDRGRGNTEAFF
TGCGCCAGCAGCTCATCTGACAGGGGCAGGGGGAACACTGAAGCTTTCTTT
>NA|TRBD2|TRBV13|TRBJ2-3
CASSLGPRAGGEGTDTQYF
TGTGCCAGCAGCTTAGGCCCCCGAGCGGGGGGGGAGGGCACAGATACGCAGTATTTT
>NA|TRBD1|TRBV5-4|TRBJ1-6
CASSLKQGASPLHF
TGTGCCAGCAGCTTGAAGCAGGGGGCTTCACCCCTCCACTTT
>few|NA|TRBV6-6|TRBJ2-2
CASSLVTGELFF
TGTGCCAGCAGTTTAGTTACCGGGGAGCTGTTTTTT
>NA|NA|TRBV7-8|TRBJ2-1
CASSFGWTGEQFF
TGTGCCAGCAGCTTCGGGTGGACTGGTGAGCAGTTCTTC
>NA|TRBD2|TRBV5-5|TRBJ2-7
CASGPLAGGTYEQYF
TGTGCCAGCGGCCCCTTAGCGGGGGGCACCTACGAGCAGTACTTC
>NA|NA|TRBV18|TRBJ1-1
CASSPQVGNTEAFF
TGTGCCAGCTCACCCCAGGTCGGGAACACTGAAGCTTTCTTT
>NA|TRBD2|TRBV30|TRBJ2-7
CAWSGTSGGNSYEQYF
TGTGCCTGGAGTGGTACTAGCGGGGGGAACTCCTACGAGCAGTACTTC
>NA|NA|TRBV2|TRBJ1-4
CASSEAGQGWEKLFF
TGTGCCAGCAGTGAAGCAGGGCAGGGGTGGGAAAAACTGTTTTTT
>NA|TRBD1|TRBV27|TRBJ1-6
CASSSPTRDRANSPLHF
TGTGCCAGCAGCTCTCCGACCAGGGACAGAGCTAATTCACCCCTCCACTTT
>NA|TRBD2|TRBV4-2|TRBJ2-3
CASSHQAGGVTDTQYF
TGTGCCAGCAGCCACCAAGCGGGGGGAGTCACAGATACGCAGTATTTT
>NA|NA|TRBV4-2|TRBJ2-5
CASSQGSQEQETQYF
TGTGCCAGCAGCCAAGGGTCCCAGGAACAAGAGACCCAGTACTTC
>NA|NA|TRBV3-1/TRBV3-2|TRBJ1-4
CASSQDLSGEKLFF
TGTGCCAGCAGCCAAGATTTGTCGGGAGAAAAACTGTTTTTT
>NA|NA|TRBV2|TRBJ2-4
CASEVVEGPLAKNIQYF
TGTGCCAGCGAGGTTGTCGAGGGCCCCTTAGCCAAAAACATTCAGTACTTC
>NA|NA|TRBV11-2|TRBJ2-2
CASSLTTPAGELFF
TGTGCCAGCAGCTTAACAACCCCCGCCGGGGAGCTGTTTTTT
>few|NA|TRBV27|TRBJ1-2
CASSLSVGAIGGYTF
TGTGCCAGCAGTTTAAGCGTTGGGGCCATTGGGGGCTACACCTTC
>NA|TRBD1|TRBV9|TRBJ1-2
CASSAPGQGVYGYTF
TGTGCCAGCAGCGCCCCAGGACAGGGTGTCTATGGCTACACCTTC
>NA|TRBD2|TRBV4-2|TRBJ2-3
CASSQESWRGGAVDTQYF
TGTGCCAGCAGCCAAGAGTCCTGGCGCGGGGGGGCGGTAGATACGCAGTATTTT
>few|NA|TRBV28|TRBJ1-6
CASSGRGGSPLHF
TGTGCCAGCAGTGGCCGGGGTGGATCACCCCTCCACTTT
>NA|TRBD1|TRBV10-3|TRBJ1-5
CAISPRTGDQPQHF
TGTGCCATCAGCCCTCGGACAGGGGATCAGCCCCAGCATTTT